These T cell receptor beta chains were read from a single sample in a study of blood T cell repertoires in COVID-19. Sequenced by immunoSEQ multiplex PCR; TCRdb stores in-frame clones only, minus some. The profile shows just over 350,000 clones, 86% of them singletons. Sequenced: peripheral blood. All receptors derive from a woman aged 55-70 years with COVID-19, enrolled during active disease. The CDR3 runs from the conserved cysteine through the conserved F or W. The order of the fields is clone size, V gene, D gene, J gene, CDR3 DNA, CDR3 protein. D genes are given only for firm matches. Expanded clones are given a class, and other clones once, few, many or no size at all.

-	TRBV28	-	TRBJ1-2	TGTGCCAGCAGAACAGGGCGAGGCTATGGCTACACCTTC	CASRTGRGYGYTF
few	TRBV11-2	-	TRBJ2-7	TGTGCCAGCAGCTTCGAGACTAGGGGTGGCGAGCAGTACTTC	CASSFETRGGEQYF
-	TRBV5-1	TRBD2	TRBJ2-3	TGCGCCAGCAGCCCCCTAGCGGGGGGCGTTACAGATACGCAGTATTTT	CASSPLAGGVTDTQYF
-	TRBV7-2	-	TRBJ2-3	TGTGCCAGCAGTTCTGGACAGCCGAAGAGCTACTATCTCACAGATACGCAGTATTTT	CASSSGQPKSYYLTDTQYF
-	TRBV15	-	TRBJ2-7	TGTGCCACCAGCCGCTACCTGGGGGCTGGTCCGGGAGAGCAGTACTTC	CATSRYLGAGPGEQYF
few	TRBV3-1/TRBV3-2	-	TRBJ1-2	TGTGCCAGCAGCCCCCCCGGGGCGGGAAATGGCTACACCTTC	CASSPPGAGNGYTF
-	TRBV2	TRBD1	TRBJ2-7	TGTGCCAGCAGGGACAGGGGATCCTACGAGCAGTACTTC	CASRDRGSYEQYF
-	TRBV6-2/TRBV6-3	TRBD2	TRBJ2-2	TGTGCCAGCAGTTACCGCCTGACTAGCGGGGGGGACACCGGGGAGCTGTTTTTT	CASSYRLTSGGDTGELFF
-	TRBV7-3	TRBD2	TRBJ2-5	TGTGCCAGCTCCACTCAGCGGGGGGGCCAAGAGACCCAGTACTTC	CASSTQRGGQETQYF
-	TRBV18	-	TRBJ2-5	TGTGCCAGCTCACCAAGACATCCCCAATCTATCGAGACCCAGTACTTC	CASSPRHPQSIETQYF
-	TRBV2	-	TRBJ1-1	TGTGCCAGCAGTGGAGAGAAGAACACTGAAGCTTTCTTT	CASSGEKNTEAFF
-	TRBV27	TRBD1	TRBJ2-2	TGTGCCAGCAGGGGGGACAGGGTTTCGAACACCGGGGAGCTGTTTTTT	CASRGDRVSNTGELFF
-	TRBV6-4	-	TRBJ2-1	TGTGCCAGCAGTAGAACAGGGCTGAGCTCCTACAATGAGCAGTTCTTC	CASSRTGLSSYNEQFF
-	TRBV7-8	-	TRBJ2-1	TGTGCCAGCAGCCTGGGGACAACGGCGGACAATGAGCAGTTCTTC	CASSLGTTADNEQFF
-	TRBV6-5	TRBD1	TRBJ1-1	TGTGCCAGCAGTTATTCGACAGGGTACACTGAAGCTTTCTTT	CASSYSTGYTEAFF
-	TRBV6-2/TRBV6-3	-	TRBJ1-5	TGTGCCAGCAGTTACTCCTCTAGGGGCTACAATCAGCCCCAGCATTTT	CASSYSSRGYNQPQHF
-	TRBV7-9	TRBD2	TRBJ2-7	TGTGCCAGCAGCAAATCGGGACTAGGGATCTACGAGCAGTACTTC	CASSKSGLGIYEQYF
-	TRBV5-1	TRBD2	TRBJ2-1	TGCGCCAGCGGCTCCACGGGACTAGCGGGGGGCCAGAGCTCCTACAATGAGCAGTTCTTC	CASGSTGLAGGQSSYNEQFF
-	TRBV4-3	-	TRBJ1-2	TGCGCCAGCAGCCAACTCATGGACAGCGACTATGGCTACACCTTC	CASSQLMDSDYGYTF
-	TRBV2	-	TRBJ1-3	TGTGCCAGCAGTGCGTTGGGGGCAATTGGAAACACCATATATTTT	CASSALGAIGNTIYF
many	TRBV6-5	TRBD1	TRBJ2-5	TGTGCCAGCAGACTGGACAGGGGGCCGGAGACCCAGTACTTC	CASRLDRGPETQYF
-	TRBV29-1	TRBD1	TRBJ1-2	TGCAGCGTTGAAGATGGTTGGGGACAGGGGGCAGGAGGCTACACCTTC	CSVEDGWGQGAGGYTF
-	TRBV7-9	-	TRBJ2-4	TGTGCCAGCAGCCCGCCGGAGGGGGACAGAGCCAAAAACATTCAGTACTTC	CASSPPEGDRAKNIQYF
-	TRBV6-5	-	TRBJ1-2	TGTGCCAGCATCGGAGGGATAGGTGGCTACACCTTC	CASIGGIGGYTF
-	TRBV2	TRBD1	TRBJ1-3	TGTGCCAGCTTTAGGGGGCCCGGAAACACCATATATTTT	CASFRGPGNTIYF
few	TRBV30	TRBD1	TRBJ1-5	TGTGCCTGGAGTCGGGACAGGGGGCTTCAGCCCCAGCATTTT	CAWSRDRGLQPQHF
-	TRBV7-2	-	TRBJ2-7	TGTGCCAGCAGCCCCCAGGTAGAGCAGTACTTC	CASSPQVEQYF
-	TRBV29-1	-	TRBJ1-5	TGCAGCGTGTTGACGGAGGGGCCCCAGCATTTT	CSVLTEGPQHF
few	TRBV3-1/TRBV3-2	TRBD1	TRBJ1-2	TGTGCCAGCAGCCCTGGGACAGGTGGCTACACCTTC	CASSPGTGGYTF
-	TRBV2	-	TRBJ2-7	TGTGCCAGCAGTGGAAGCATCCCCAGGGGCTATCACTACGAGCAGTACTTC	CASSGSIPRGYHYEQYF
once	TRBV3-1/TRBV3-2	TRBD1	TRBJ2-1	TGTGCCAGCAGCCCAGCCGGGACAGGGGTAAGCCATGAGCAGTTCTTC	CASSPAGTGVSHEQFF
-	TRBV29-1	-	TRBJ2-7	TGCAGCGTTCTGTGGATCCACAGCTCCTACGAGCAGTACTTC	CSVLWIHSSYEQYF
-	TRBV5-1	TRBD2	TRBJ2-7	TGCGCCAGCAGCTTGGGGACTAGCGGCACCTACGAGCAGTACTTC	CASSLGTSGTYEQYF
once	TRBV11-2	-	TRBJ1-5	TGTGCCAGCAGCTTAGAGCGTACCACCCTTAGCAATCAGCCCCAGCATTTT	CASSLERTTLSNQPQHF
-	TRBV11-2	TRBD1	TRBJ1-2	TGTGCCAGCAGCTTAGGGACAGGGGACTATGGCTACACCTTC	CASSLGTGDYGYTF
-	TRBV24-1	-	TRBJ2-3	TGTGCCACCAGTGCCTCCACAGGAGTTGATACGCAGTATTTT	CATSASTGVDTQYF
few	TRBV7-9	-	TRBJ2-7	TGTGCCAGCAGCTTACGTTCAGGGCTGGCCTACGAGCAGTACTTC	CASSLRSGLAYEQYF
-	TRBV7-3	TRBD1	TRBJ2-1	TGTGCCAGCAGCCTAAGGACAGGGTATGGGTCCTACAATGAGCAGTTCTTC	CASSLRTGYGSYNEQFF
-	TRBV19	TRBD1	TRBJ1-2	TGTGCCAGTAGTTTCGTTGGGACAGGGAACTATGGCTACACCTTC	CASSFVGTGNYGYTF
-	TRBV9	TRBD2	TRBJ2-1	TGTGCCAGCAGCGTAGAGGGACTAGTAAATGAGCAGTTCTTC	CASSVEGLVNEQFF
-	TRBV9	-	TRBJ1-2	TGTGCCAGCAGCGTCACCGGGGTGAACTATGGCTACACCTTC	CASSVTGVNYGYTF